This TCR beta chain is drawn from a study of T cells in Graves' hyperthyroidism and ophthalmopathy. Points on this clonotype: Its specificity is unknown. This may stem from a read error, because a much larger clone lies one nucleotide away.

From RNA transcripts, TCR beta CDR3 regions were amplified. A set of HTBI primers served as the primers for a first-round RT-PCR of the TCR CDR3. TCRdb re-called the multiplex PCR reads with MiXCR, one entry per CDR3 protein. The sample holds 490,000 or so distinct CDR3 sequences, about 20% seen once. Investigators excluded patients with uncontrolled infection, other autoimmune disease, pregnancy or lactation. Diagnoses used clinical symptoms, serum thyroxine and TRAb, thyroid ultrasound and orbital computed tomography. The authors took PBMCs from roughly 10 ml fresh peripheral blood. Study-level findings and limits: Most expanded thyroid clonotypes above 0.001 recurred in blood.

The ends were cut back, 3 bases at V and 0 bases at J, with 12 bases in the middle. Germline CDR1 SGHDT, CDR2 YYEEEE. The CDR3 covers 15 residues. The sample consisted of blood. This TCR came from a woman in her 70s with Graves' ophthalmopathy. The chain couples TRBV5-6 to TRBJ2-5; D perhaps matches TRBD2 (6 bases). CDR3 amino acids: CASSSRDWYQETQYF. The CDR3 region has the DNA TGTGCCAGCAGCTCAAGGGACTGGTACCAAGAGACCCAGTACTTC.